This paragraph reports one T cell receptor beta chain. Its antigen is not known. These data belong to a study of OX40 agonist ivuxolimab in advanced cancers. Overall study: One patient with hepatocellular carcinoma and two with cutaneous melanoma, three in all, had partial responses.

Findings and limits, study-wide: CD4+ and CD8+ blood T cells expanded clonally by week 6 at 0.1 to 3.0 mg/kg. Some of the nonresponding patients also showed low levels of normalized T-cell clonal expansion.

The data were produced by immunoSEQ multiplex PCR, yet TCRdb's version contains in-frame clones alone and is incomplete. The sample has tens of thousands of clones; roughly 88% are singletons. The input for sequencing was CD4+ or CD8+ T cells sorted from blood, taken in a trial of the OX40 agonist ivuxolimab. This receptor was identified in an adult with an advanced solid tumor such as melanoma, head and neck, liver or kidney cancer.

The CDR3 is CASSPTDKGNNEQFF. The CDR3, as DNA: TGTGCCAGCAGCCCCACAGACAAAGGAAACAATGAGCAGTTCTTC. This sequence joins TRBV6-6 and TRBJ2-1; D is unclear. The V gene lost 6 bases and the J gene lost 5 bases, with 17 bases spanning the gap. Per the germline V gene, CDR1 is MNHNY and CDR2 is SVGAGI (reference sequence). There are 15 residues in the CDR3.